This T cell receptor beta chain was documented in a study of blood T cell repertoires in COVID-19. The wider study: Acute-phase and convalescent COVID-19 samples originated in the United States, Italy and Spain. Nucleic acid was either cDNA or gDNA, and it came from T cells, B-cell-depleted T cells, or PBMCs.

In the authors' methods: Estimation of nucleated cell counts was performed using reference gene primer amplification. TCRdb's table, derived via immunoSEQ multiplex PCR, lists solely in-frame clones and lacks some. The V and J calls and clone size come from that table; D and trimming were worked out from the DNA. The sample lists 150,000 to 200,000 clones; approximately 90% were seen once. Losses at the gene ends were 5 bases for V and 3 bases for J; bases not matched to a gene: 11. The CDR3 contains 16 residues. Germline V gives CDR1 MNHEY, CDR2 SMNVEV (reference sequence). The chain links TRBV27 to TRBJ2-3; TRBD1 matches 7 bases. This TCR derives from a man aged 45 to 65 who had recovered from COVID-19. Sample: peripheral blood. CDR3 in DNA: TGTGCCAGCAGTCCAGACGACAGGGCGAGAACAGATACGCAGTATTTT. It is translated as CASSPDDRARTDTQYF.